This TCR beta chain was sequenced in a study of PD-1 blockade in classical Hodgkin lymphoma. In regard to this clone: The target antigen is unknown.

Sequenced by immunoSEQ multiplex PCR; TCRdb stores in-frame clones only, minus some. Here the sample spans approximately 98,000 clones, about 88% being singletons. The germline V gene encodes CDR1 SGHKS and CDR2 YYEKEE (reference sequence). This CDR3 is 11 amino acids long. The V and J ends lost 3 bases and 8 bases respectively, with 8 bases between them. Every patient experienced relapse after autologous stem cell transplantation, and brentuximab vedotin exposure varied. Findings and limits, study-wide: The causes of the repertoire differences, possibly disease activity or prior therapy, remain undefined. Diversity similar to that of newly diagnosed patients was seen at baseline in complete responders. Compared with healthy donors, newly diagnosed patients reportedly showed lower baseline TCR diversity. Significantly greater TCR diversity emerged by C4D1 in CD4+ cells but not CD8+ cells.

The source is a human donor with classical Hodgkin lymphoma. The V call is TRBV5-5, the J call TRBJ1-2; no reliable D call. This sample comprised peripheral blood mononuclear cells (PBMCs), obtained before the second cycle of nivolumab. This CDR3 is CASSSGEGYTF. The DNA for the CDR3 is TGTGCCAGCAGCTCTGGGGAGGGCTACACCTTC.